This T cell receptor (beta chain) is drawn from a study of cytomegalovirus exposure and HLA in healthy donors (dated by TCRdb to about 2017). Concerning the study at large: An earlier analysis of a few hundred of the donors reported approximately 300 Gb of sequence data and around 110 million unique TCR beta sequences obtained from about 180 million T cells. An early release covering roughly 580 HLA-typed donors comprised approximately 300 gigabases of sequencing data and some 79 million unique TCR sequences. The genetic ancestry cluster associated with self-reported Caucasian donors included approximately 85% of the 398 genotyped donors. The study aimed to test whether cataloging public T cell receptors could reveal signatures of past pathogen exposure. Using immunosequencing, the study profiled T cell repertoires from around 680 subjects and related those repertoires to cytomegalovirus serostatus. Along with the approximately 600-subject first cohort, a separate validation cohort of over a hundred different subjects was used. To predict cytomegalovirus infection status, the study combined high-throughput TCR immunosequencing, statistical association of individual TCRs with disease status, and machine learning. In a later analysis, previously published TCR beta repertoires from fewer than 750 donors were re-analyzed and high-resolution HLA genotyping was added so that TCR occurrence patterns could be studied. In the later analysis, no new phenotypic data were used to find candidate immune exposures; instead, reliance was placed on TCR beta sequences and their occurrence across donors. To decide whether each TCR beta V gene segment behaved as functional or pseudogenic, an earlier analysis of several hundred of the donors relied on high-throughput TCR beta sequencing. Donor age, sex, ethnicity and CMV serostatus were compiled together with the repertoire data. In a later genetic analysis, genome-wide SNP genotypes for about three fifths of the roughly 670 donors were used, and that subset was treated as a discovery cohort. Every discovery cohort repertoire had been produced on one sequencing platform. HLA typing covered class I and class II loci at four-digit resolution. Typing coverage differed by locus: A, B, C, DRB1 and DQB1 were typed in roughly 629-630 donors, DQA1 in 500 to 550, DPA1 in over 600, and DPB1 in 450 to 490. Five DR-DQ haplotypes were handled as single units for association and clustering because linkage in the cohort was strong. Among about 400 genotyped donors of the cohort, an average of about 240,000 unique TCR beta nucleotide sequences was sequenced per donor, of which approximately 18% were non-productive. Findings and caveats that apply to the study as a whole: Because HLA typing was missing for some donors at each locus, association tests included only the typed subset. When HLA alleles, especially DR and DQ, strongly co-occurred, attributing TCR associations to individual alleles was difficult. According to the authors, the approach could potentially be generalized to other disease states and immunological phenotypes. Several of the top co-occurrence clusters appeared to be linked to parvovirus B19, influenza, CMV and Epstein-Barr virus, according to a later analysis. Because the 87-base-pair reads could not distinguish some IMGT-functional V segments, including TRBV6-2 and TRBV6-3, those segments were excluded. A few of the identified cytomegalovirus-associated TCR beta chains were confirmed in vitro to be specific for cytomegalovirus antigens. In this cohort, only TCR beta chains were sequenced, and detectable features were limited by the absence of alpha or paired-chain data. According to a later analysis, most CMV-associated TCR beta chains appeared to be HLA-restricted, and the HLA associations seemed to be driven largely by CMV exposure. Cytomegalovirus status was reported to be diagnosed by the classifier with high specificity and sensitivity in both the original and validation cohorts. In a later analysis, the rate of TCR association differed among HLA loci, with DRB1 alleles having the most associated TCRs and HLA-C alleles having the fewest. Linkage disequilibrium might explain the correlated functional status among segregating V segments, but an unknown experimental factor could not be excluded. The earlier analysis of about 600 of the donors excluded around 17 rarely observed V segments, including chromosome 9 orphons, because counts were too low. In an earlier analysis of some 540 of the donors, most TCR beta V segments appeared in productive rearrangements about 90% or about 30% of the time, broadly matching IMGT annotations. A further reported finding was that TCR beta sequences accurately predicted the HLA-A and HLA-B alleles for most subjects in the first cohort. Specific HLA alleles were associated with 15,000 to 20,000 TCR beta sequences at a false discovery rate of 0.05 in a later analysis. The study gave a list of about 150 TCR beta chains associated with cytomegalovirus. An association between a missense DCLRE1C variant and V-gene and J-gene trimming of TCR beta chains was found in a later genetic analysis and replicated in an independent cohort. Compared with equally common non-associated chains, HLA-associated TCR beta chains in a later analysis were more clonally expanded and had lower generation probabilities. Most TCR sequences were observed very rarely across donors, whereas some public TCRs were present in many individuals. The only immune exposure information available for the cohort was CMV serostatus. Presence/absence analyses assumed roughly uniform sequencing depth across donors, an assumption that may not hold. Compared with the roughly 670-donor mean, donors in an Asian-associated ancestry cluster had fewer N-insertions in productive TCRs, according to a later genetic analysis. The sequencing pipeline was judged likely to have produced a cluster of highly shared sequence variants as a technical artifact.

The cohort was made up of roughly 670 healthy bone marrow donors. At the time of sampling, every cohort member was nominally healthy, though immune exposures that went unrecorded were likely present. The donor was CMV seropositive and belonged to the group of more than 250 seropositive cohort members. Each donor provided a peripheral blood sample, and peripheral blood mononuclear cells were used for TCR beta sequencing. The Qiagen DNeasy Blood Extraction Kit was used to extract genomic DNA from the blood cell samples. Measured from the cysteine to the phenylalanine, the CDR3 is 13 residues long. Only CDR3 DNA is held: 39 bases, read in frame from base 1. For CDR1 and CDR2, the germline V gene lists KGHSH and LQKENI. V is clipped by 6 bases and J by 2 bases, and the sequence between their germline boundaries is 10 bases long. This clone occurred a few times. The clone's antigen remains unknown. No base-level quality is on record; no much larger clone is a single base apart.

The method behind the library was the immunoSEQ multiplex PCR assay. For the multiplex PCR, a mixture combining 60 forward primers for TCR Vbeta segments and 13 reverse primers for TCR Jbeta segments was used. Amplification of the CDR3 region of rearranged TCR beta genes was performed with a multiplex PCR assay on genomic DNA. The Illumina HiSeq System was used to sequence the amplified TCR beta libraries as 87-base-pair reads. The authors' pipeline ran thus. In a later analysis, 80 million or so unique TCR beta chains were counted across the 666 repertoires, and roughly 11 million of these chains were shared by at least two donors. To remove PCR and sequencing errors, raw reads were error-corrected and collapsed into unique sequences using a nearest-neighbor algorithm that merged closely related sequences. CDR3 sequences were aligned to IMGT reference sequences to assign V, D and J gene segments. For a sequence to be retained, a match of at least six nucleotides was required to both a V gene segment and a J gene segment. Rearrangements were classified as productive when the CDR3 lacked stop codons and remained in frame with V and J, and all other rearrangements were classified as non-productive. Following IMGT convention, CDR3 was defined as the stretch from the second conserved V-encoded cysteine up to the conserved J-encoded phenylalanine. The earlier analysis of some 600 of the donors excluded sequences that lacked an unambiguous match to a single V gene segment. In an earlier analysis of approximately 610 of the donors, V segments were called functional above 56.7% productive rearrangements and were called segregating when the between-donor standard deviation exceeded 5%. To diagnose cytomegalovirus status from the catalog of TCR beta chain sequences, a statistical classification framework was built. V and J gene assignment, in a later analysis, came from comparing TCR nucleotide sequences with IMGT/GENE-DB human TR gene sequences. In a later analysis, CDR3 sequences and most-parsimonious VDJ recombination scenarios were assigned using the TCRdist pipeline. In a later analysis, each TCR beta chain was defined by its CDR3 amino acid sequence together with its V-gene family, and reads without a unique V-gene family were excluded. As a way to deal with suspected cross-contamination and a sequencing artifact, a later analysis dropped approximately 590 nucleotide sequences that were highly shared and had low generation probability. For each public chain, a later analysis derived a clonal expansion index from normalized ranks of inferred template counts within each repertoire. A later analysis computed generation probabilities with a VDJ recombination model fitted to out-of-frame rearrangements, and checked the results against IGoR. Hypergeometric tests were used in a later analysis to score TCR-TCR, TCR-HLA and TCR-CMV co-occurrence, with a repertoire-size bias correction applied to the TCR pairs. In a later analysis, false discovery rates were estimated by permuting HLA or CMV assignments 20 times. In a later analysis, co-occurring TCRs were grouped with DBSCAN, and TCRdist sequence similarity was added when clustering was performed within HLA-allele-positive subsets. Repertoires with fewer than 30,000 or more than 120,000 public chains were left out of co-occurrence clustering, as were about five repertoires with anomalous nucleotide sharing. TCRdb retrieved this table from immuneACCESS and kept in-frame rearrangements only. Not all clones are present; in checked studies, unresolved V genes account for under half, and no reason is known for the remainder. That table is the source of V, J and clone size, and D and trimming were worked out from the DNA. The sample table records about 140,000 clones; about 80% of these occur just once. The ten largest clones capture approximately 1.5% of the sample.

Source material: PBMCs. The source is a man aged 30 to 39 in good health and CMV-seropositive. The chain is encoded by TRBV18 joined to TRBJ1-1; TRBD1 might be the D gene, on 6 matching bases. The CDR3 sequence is CASSRTANTEAFF. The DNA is TGTGCCAGCTCCCGGACAGCAAACACTGAAGCTTTCTTT.